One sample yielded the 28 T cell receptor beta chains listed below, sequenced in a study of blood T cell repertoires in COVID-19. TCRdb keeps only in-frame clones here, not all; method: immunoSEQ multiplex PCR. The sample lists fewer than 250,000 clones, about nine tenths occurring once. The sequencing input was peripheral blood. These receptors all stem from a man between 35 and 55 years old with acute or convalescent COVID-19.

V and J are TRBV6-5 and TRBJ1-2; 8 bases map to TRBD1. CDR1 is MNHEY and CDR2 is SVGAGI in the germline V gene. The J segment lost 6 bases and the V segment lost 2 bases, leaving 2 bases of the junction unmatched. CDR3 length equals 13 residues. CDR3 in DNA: TGTGCCAGCAGTTACCCGACAGGGGATGGCTACACCTTC. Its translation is CASSYPTGDGYTF.

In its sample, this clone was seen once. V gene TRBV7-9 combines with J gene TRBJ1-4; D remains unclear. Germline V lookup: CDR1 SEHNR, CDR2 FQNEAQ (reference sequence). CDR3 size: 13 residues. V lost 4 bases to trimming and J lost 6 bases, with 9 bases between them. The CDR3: CASSSKLYEKLFF. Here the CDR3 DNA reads TGTGCCAGCAGCTCGAAGCTTTATGAAAAACTGTTTTTT.

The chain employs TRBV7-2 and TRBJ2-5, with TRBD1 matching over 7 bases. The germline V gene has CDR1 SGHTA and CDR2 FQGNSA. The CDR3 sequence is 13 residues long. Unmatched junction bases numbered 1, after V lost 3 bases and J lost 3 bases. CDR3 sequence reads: CASSFGTEETQYF. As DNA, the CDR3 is TGTGCCAGCAGCTTCGGGACAGAAGAGACCCAGTACTTC.

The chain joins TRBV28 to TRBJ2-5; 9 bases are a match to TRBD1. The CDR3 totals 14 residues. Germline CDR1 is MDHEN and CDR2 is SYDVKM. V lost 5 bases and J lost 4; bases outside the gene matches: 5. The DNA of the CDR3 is TGTGCCAGCAGTACCACGACAGGGGGAGAGACCCAGTACTTC. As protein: CASSTTTGGETQYF. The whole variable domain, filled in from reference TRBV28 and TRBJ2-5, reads DVKVTQSSRYLVKRTGEKVFLECVQDMDHENMFWYRQDPGLGLRLIYFSYDVKMKEKGDIPEGYSVSREKKERFSLILESASTNQTSMYLCASSTTTGGETQYFGPGTRLLVL.

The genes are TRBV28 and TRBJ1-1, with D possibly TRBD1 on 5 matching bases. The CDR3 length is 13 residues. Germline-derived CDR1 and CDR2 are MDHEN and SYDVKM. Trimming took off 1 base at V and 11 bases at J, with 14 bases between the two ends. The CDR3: CASSLSGALGAFF. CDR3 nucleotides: TGTGCCAGCAGTTTATCTGGGGCTCTAGGGGCTTTCTTT.

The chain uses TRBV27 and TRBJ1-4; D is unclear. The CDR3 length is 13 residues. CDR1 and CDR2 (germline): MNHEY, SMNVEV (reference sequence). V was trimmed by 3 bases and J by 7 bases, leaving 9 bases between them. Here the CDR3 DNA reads TGTGCCAGCAGTTTCAGTCTTTTTGAAAAACTGTTTTTT. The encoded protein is CASSFSLFEKLFF.

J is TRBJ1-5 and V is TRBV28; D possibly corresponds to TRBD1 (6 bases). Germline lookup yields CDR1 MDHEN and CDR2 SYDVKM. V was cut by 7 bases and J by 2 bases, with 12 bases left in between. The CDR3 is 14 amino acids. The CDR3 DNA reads TGTGCCAGCATAGAGGGACACCGCAATCAGCCCCAGCATTTT. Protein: CASIEGHRNQPQHF.

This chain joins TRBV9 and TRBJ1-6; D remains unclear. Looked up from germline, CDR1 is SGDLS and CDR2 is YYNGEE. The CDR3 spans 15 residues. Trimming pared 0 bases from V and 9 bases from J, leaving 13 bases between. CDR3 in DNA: TGTGCCAGCAGCGTAGATGCCTTTTCAGGTTCACCCCTCCACTTT. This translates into CASSVDAFSGSPLHF. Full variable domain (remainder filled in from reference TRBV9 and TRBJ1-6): DSGVTQTPKHLITATGQRVTLRCSPRSGDLSVYWYQQSLDQGLQFLIQYYNGEERAKGNILERFSAQQFPDLHSELNLSSLELGDSALYFCASSVDAFSGSPLHFGNGTRLTVT.

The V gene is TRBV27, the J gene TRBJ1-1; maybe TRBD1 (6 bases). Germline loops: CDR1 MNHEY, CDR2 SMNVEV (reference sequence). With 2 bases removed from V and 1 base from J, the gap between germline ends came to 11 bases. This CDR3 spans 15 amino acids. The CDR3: CASSLRPRGNTEAFF. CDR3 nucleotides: TGTGCCAGCAGTTTAAGGCCCAGGGGGAACACTGAAGCTTTCTTT.

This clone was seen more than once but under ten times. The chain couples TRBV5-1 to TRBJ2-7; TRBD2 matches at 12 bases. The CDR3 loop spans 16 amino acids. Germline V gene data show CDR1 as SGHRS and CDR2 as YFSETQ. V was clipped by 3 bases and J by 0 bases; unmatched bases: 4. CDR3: CASSSRTSGNSYEQYF. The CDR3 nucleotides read TGCGCCAGCAGCTCTCGGACTAGCGGGAACTCCTACGAGCAGTACTTC.

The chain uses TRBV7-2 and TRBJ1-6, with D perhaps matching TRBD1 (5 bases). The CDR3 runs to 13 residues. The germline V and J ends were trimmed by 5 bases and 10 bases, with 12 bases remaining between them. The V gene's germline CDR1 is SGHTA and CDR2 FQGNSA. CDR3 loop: CASSKDIKSPLHF. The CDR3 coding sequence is TGTGCCAGCAGCAAGGACATAAAGTCACCCCTCCACTTT.

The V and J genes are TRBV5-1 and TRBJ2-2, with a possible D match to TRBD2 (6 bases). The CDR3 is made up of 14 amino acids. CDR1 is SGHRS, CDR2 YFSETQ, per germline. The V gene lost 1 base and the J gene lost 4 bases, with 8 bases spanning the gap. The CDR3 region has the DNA TGCGCCAGCAGCTTGCGGGAGTCCACCGGGGAGCTGTTTTTT. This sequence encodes CASSLRESTGELFF.

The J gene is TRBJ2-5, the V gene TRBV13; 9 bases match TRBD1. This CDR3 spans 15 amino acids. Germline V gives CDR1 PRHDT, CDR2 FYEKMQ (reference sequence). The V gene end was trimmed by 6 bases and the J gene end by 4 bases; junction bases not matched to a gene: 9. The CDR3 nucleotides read TGTGCCAGCAGGACAGGGGGATTGAAGGGAGAGACCCAGTACTTC. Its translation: CASRTGGLKGETQYF.

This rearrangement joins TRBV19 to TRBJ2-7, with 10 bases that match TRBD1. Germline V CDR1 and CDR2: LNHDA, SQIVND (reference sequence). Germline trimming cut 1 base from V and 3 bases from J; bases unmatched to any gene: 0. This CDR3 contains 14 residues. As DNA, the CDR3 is TGTGCCAGTAGTATAGGGGACAGGGGCTACGAGCAGTACTTC. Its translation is CASSIGDRGYEQYF.

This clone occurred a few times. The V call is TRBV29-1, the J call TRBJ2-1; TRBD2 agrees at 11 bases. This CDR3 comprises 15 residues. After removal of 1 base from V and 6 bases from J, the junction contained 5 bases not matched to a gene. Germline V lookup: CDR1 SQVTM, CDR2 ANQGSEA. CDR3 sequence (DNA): TGCAGCGTTGAAGTGGGCACTAGCGGGAGCAATGAGCAGTTCTTC. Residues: CSVEVGTSGSNEQFF.

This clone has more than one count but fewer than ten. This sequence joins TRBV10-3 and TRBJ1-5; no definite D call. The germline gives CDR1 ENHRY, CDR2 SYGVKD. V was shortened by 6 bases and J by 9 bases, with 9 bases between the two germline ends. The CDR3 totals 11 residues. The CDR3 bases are TGTGCCATCAGCCAGGAGGGGCCCCAGCATTTT. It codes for CAISQEGPQHF.

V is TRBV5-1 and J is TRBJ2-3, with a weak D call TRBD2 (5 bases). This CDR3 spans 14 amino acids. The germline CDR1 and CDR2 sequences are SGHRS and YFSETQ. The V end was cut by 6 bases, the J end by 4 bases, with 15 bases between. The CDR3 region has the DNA TGCGCCAGCACCTCTGGGAGTCCGCCAGATACGCAGTATTTT. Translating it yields CASTSGSPPDTQYF.

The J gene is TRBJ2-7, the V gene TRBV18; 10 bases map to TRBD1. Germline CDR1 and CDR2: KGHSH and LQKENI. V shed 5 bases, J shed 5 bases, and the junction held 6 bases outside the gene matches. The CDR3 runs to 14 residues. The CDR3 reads CASSIGQGDHEQYF. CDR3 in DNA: TGTGCCAGCTCAATAGGACAGGGGGACCACGAGCAGTACTTC. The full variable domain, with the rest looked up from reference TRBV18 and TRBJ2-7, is NAGVMQNPRHLVRRRGQEARLRCSPMKGHSHVYWYRQLPEEGLKFMVYLQKENIIDESGMPKERFSAEFPKEGPSILRIQQVVRGDSAAYFCASSIGQGDHEQYFGPGTRLTVT.

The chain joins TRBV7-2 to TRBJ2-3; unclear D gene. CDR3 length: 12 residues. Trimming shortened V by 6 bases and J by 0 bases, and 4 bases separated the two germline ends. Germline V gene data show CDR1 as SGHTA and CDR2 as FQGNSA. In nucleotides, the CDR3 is TGTGCCAGCAGTCTTAGCACAGATACGCAGTATTTT. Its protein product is CASSLSTDTQYF.

CDR3 loop: CASTLGQGVSEAFF. In nucleotides, the CDR3 is TGTGCCAGCACCCTTGGACAGGGGGTTTCTGAAGCTTTCTTT. The chain joins TRBV13 to TRBJ1-1; TRBD1 matches at 10 bases. CDR1 and CDR2 (germline): PRHDT, FYEKMQ (reference sequence). Unmatched junction bases numbered 8, after V lost 7 bases and J lost 6 bases. This CDR3 comprises 14 residues.

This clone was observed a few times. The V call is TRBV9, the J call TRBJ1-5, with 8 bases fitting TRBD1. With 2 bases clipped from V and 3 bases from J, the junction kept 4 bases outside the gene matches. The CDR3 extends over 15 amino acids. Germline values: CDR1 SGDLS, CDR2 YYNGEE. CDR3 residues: CASSVATGANQPQHF. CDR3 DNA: TGTGCCAGCAGCGTGGCGACAGGGGCCAATCAGCCCCAGCATTTT.

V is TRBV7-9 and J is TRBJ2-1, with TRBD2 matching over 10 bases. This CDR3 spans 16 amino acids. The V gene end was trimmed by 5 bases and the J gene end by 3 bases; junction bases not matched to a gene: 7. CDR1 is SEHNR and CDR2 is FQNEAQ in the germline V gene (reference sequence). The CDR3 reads CASSHTGTSVYNEQFF. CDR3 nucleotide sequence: TGTGCCAGCAGCCACACCGGGACTAGCGTCTACAATGAGCAGTTCTTC.

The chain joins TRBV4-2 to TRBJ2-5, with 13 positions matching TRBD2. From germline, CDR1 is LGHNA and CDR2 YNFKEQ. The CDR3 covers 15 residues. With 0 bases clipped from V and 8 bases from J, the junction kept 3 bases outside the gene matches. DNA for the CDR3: TGTGCCAGCAGCCAAGATGGACTAGCGGGGGCTACCCAGTACTTC. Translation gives CASSQDGLAGATQYF.

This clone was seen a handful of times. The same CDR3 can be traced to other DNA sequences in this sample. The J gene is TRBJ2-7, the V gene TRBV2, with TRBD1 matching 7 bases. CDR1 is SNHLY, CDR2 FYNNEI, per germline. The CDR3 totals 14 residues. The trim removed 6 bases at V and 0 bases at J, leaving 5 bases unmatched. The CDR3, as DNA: TGTGCCAGCAGGCAACAGGGGAGCTCCTACGAGCAGTACTTC. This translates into CASRQQGSSYEQYF.

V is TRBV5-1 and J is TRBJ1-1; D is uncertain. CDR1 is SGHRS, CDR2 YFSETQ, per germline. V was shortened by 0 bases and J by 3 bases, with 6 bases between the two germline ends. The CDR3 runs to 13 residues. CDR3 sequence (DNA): TGCGCCAGCAGCTTGGCCGGTCACACTGAAGCTTTCTTT. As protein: CASSLAGHTEAFF. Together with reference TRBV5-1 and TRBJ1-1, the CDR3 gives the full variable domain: KAGVTQTPRYLIKTRGQQVTLSCSPISGHRSVSWYQQTPGQGLQFLFEYFSETQRNKGNFPGRFSGRQFSNSRSEMNVSTLELGDSALYLCASSLAGHTEAFFGQGTRLTVV.

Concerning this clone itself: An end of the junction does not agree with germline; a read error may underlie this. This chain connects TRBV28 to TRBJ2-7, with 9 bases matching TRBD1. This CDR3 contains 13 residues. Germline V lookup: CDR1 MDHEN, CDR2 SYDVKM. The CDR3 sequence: CASRSGGDRAPIF. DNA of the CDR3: TGTGCCAGCAGATCCGGAGGGGACAGGGCCCCAATCTTC.

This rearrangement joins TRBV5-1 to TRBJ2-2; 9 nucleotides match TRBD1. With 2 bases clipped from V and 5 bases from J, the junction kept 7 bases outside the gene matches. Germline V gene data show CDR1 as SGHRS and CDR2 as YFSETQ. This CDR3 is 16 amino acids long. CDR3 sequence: CASSFSTGTGTGELFF. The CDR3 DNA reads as TGCGCCAGCAGCTTTTCGACCGGGACAGGGACCGGGGAGCTGTTTTTT.

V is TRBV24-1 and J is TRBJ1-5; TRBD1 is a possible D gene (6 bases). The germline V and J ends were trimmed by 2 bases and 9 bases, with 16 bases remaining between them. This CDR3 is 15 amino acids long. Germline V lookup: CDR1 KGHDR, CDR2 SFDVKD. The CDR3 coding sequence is TGTGCCACCAGTGATTCCGGACAGCCGTCAGGGCCCCAGCATTTT. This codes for CATSDSGQPSGPQHF.